One and the same sample provided the 9 T cell receptor beta chains below, sequenced in a study of blood T cells in healthy people across ages. Combining a sample-barcoded 5' primer with a J-beta primer mix, a second PCR ran for 7 to 11 cycles. Via MiXCR, TCRdb re-called the 5' RACE reads, giving one row per CDR3 protein. The repertoire includes approximately 1,700,000 distinct CDR3 sequences, about two fifths of them detected once, and more than 20% sits in the top ten. The material sequenced was blood. The receptors here all came from a human donor in good health.

In this sample, this clonotype turned up many times. The chain carries TRBV6-2 or TRBV6-3 and TRBJ2-7, with D perhaps matching TRBD2 (5 bases). The germline V and J ends were trimmed by 4 bases and 3 bases, with 10 bases remaining between them. The germline V gene encodes CDR1 MNHEY and CDR2 SVGEGT. This CDR3 spans 13 amino acids. CDR3 nucleotide sequence: TGTGCCAGCAGTTTCGGACTCAACTACGAGCAGTACTTC. Its protein is CASSFGLNYEQYF.

This chain joins TRBV5-1 and TRBJ2-7, with TRBD1 matching over 7 bases. The CDR3 contains 14 residues. Per germline, CDR1 SGHRS and CDR2 YFSETQ. V shed 4 bases, J shed 0 bases, and the junction held 4 bases outside the gene matches. The CDR3 is CASSVQGNSYEQYF. CDR3 nucleotide sequence: TGCGCCAGCAGCGTACAGGGGAACTCCTACGAGCAGTACTTC.

This chain uses TRBV28 with TRBJ2-3; 12 nucleotides line up with TRBD1. The CDR3 totals 16 residues. The V gene's germline CDR1 is MDHEN and CDR2 SYDVKM. The trim removed 0 bases at V and 5 bases at J, leaving 3 bases unmatched. The CDR3 spells CASSLWGQGALDTQYF. In DNA form, the CDR3 reads TGTGCCAGCAGTTTATGGGGACAGGGGGCCCTAGATACGCAGTATTTT. The whole variable domain, remainder taken from reference TRBV28 and TRBJ2-3, is DVKVTQSSRYLVKRTGEKVFLECVQDMDHENMFWYRQDPGLGLRLIYFSYDVKMKEKGDIPEGYSVSREKKERFSLILESASTNQTSMYLCASSLWGQGALDTQYFGPGTRLTVL.

This clonotype came up a few times. The chain has TRBV28 and TRBJ2-7; 7 bases agree with TRBD2. This CDR3 has 14 amino acids. From germline, CDR1 is MDHEN and CDR2 SYDVKM. The V and J ends lost 5 bases and 2 bases, in that order; junction bases with no gene match: 6. The CDR3 is CASSPRGVTYEQYF. The CDR3 DNA is TGTGCCAGCAGTCCCCGGGGGGTCACCTACGAGCAGTACTTC.

This clonotype has at least ten counts. Relative to the germline gene, one junction end is altered; a read error may explain this. V gene TRBV5-1 combines with J gene TRBJ2-5; D is unclear. Germline CDR1 and CDR2: SGHRS and YFSETQ. The CDR3 extends over 14 amino acids. CDR3 bases: TGTGCCAGCAGCCTCACAGTAGACCAAGAGACCCAGTACTTC. It specifies CASSLTVDQETQYF.

This clonotype was observed a few times. The chain couples TRBV4-3 to TRBJ1-4; 8 nucleotides align to TRBD1. The CDR3 runs to 16 residues. CDR1 and CDR2 (germline): LGHNA, YSLEER. The trim removed 0 bases at V and 6 bases at J, leaving 6 bases unmatched. The CDR3 protein is CASSQDLTGGDEKLFF. DNA for the CDR3: TGCGCCAGCAGCCAAGATTTAACAGGGGGTGATGAAAAACTGTTTTTT.

This clonotype was detected only a few times. The rearrangement links TRBV24-1 to TRBJ2-7; D is uncertain. Germline V lookup: CDR1 KGHDR, CDR2 SFDVKD. V lost 2 bases to trimming and J lost 4 bases, with 5 bases between them. CDR3 size: 12 residues. The CDR3: CATSDSKYEQYF. In DNA, the CDR3 is TGTGCCACCAGTGATTCAAAATACGAGCAGTACTTC.

This clonotype was detected a few times. The CDR3 DNA reads TGTGCCAGCAGCGCGAGACTAGCCGGCACCGGGGAGCTGTTTTTT. Translation: CASSARLAGTGELFF. V and J are TRBV7-8 and TRBJ2-2; 7 nucleotides align to TRBD2. The CDR3 is made up of 15 amino acids. The germline gives CDR1 SGHVS, CDR2 FQNEAQ. J gave up 4 bases and V 5 bases, and 7 bases lay outside the gene matches.

J is TRBJ2-2 and V is TRBV5-1, with TRBD1 matching 9 bases. Germline V CDR1 and CDR2: SGHRS, YFSETQ. The CDR3 loop spans 14 amino acids. V lost 4 bases to trimming and J lost 6 bases; unmatched junction nucleotides: 4. The CDR3 reads CASSTGTGPGELFF. In DNA form, the CDR3 reads TGCGCCAGCAGCACCGGGACAGGGCCCGGGGAGCTGTTTTTT.